These T cell receptor beta chains were read from a single sample in a study of Ad26.COV2.S vaccination and SARS-CoV-2 variants. TCRdb keeps only in-frame clones here, not all; method: immunoSEQ multiplex PCR. In the table there are approximately 450,000 clones, 75% to 95% of which are singletons. Sample: peripheral blood, taken in a trial of Ad26.COV2.S vaccine versus placebo. All receptors come from a person between 18 and 60 years old who received the Ad26.COV2.S COVID-19 vaccine or a placebo. Both conserved end residues are part of each CDR3. Each record gives: V gene, CDR3 protein.

V: TRBV5-6; CDR3: CASSKGRAEAYEQYF
V: TRBV28; CDR3: CASKTSGRAADTQYF
V: TRBV6-5; CDR3: CASSPGGSSYNEQFF
V: TRBV5-1; CDR3: CASVAGGTSGANVLTF
V: TRBV12-1; CDR3: CASTNHPPGRETQYF
V: TRBV11-2; CDR3: CASSTTSGRVGHTDTQYF
V: TRBV30; CDR3: CAWSGLAVGETQYF
V: TRBV2; CDR3: CASSLGLAGDTQYF
V: TRBV7-2; CDR3: CASSFRTSGIGNEQFF
V: TRBV30; CDR3: CAWSPTNNEAFF
V: TRBV11-1; CDR3: CASSLLGGRAIEQFF
V: TRBV27; CDR3: CASKFWGGSSYNEQFF
V: TRBV3-1/TRBV3-2; CDR3: CASSQRGANVLTF
V: TRBV9; CDR3: CASSVDIGGEGLTYGYTF
V: TRBV27; CDR3: CASARDRDYEQYF
V: TRBV3-1/TRBV3-2; CDR3: CASSAGTSPYNEQFF
V: TRBV18; CDR3: CASSPQGLPQETQYF
V: TRBV29-1; CDR3: CSVEGHQANTGELFF
V: TRBV13; CDR3: CASSLNSNEQFF
V: TRBV3-1/TRBV3-2; CDR3: CASSRQLTSYNEQFF
V: TRBV9; CDR3: CASSVDLAGDTQYF
V: TRBV2; CDR3: CASSEGENRSQYF
V: TRBV6-2/TRBV6-3; CDR3: CASSTNTGELFF
V: TRBV12-3/TRBV12-4; CDR3: CASSLVVSGELFF
V: TRBV5-1; CDR3: CASSLEPRSGSAFF
V: TRBV6-5; CDR3: CASSRDWEGYTF
V: TRBV14; CDR3: CASSQDPPSGSLSLQSYNEQFF
V: TRBV4-3; CDR3: CASSRDRELVAEELFF